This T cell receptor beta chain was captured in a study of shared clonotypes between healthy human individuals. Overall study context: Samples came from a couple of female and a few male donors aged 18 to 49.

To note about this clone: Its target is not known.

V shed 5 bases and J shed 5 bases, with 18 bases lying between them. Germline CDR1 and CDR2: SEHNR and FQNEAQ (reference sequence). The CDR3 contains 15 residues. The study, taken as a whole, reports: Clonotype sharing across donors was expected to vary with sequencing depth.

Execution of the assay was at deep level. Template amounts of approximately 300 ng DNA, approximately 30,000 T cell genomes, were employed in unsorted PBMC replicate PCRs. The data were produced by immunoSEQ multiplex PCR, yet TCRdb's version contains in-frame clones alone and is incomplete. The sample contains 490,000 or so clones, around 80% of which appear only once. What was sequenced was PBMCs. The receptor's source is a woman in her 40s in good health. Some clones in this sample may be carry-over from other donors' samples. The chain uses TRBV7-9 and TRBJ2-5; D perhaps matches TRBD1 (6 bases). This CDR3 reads CASSPYRELRETQYF. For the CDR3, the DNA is TGTGCCAGCAGCCCCTACAGGGAACTTCGGGAGACCCAGTACTTC.